These 22 T cell receptor beta chains originate from one sample sequenced in a study of T cell responses to AZD1222 COVID-19 vaccine. The assay was immunoSEQ multiplex PCR, and TCRdb's table has in-frame clones only and misses some. The sample contains 90,000 to 150,000 clones, roughly 90% of which appear only once. Sample: peripheral blood, taken on day 0 of AZD1222 vaccination. These receptors originate from an adult in good health.

This rearrangement joins TRBV2 to TRBJ1-5; a possible D gene is TRBD1 (5 bases). Germline V gives CDR1 SNHLY, CDR2 FYNNEI. This CDR3 is 16 amino acids long. Trimming pared 3 bases from V and 3 bases from J, leaving 15 bases between. The CDR3 region is CASSERGRSSNQPQHF. In DNA, the CDR3 is TGTGCCAGCAGTGAGAGGGGCAGGTCGTCCAATCAGCCCCAGCATTTT.

This clone came up a few times. J is TRBJ1-2 and V is TRBV7-8; 8 bases agree with TRBD1. J was trimmed by 2 bases and V by 5 bases; bases with no gene match: 4. CDR1 is SGHVS, CDR2 FQNEAQ, per germline. CDR3 length: 14 residues. In DNA, the CDR3 is TGTGCCAGCAGCCTTCGGGACAGGAACTATGGCTACACCTTC. Protein sequence: CASSLRDRNYGYTF.

This clone showed up just once. This chain uses TRBV12-5 with TRBJ2-7; tentatively, D is TRBD2 (5 bases). The CDR3 totals 12 residues. CDR1 LGHNT and CDR2 FRNRAP come from the germline V gene. V dropped 6 bases and J dropped 4 bases, with 10 bases sitting between them. Here the CDR3 DNA reads TGTGCTAGTGGCACCCCGGGGTACGAGCAGTACTTC. Translation: CASGTPGYEQYF.

A single count supports this clone. The rearrangement links TRBV7-6 to TRBJ2-5; D may correspond to TRBD1 or TRBD2 (6 bases each). Trimming took 1 base from V and 4 from J, leaving 19 bases between them. The CDR3 consists of 17 residues. CDR1 and CDR2 (germline): SGHVS, FNYEAQ. The CDR3 is CASSLVSEGGGRETQYF. As DNA, the CDR3 is TGTGCCAGCAGCTTAGTCAGTGAGGGGGGCGGACGAGAGACCCAGTACTTC.

J is TRBJ2-3 and V is TRBV29-1; 11 bases line up with TRBD2. Germline CDR1 SQVTM, CDR2 ANQGSEA. V lost 5 bases, J lost 7 bases, and 11 bases stayed unmatched. The CDR3 extends over 15 amino acids. The chain's CDR3 is CSVLLAGGHVNTQYF. The CDR3 DNA reads TGCAGCGTTCTATTAGCGGGGGGGCACGTTAATACGCAGTATTTT.

The chain uses TRBV5-4 and TRBJ1-1; the D gene is possibly TRBD1 (6 bases). The length of the CDR3 is 15 residues. Trimming shortened V by 3 bases and J by 4 bases, and 16 bases separated the two germline ends. Germline assignment: CDR1 SGHNT and CDR2 YYREEE (reference sequence). The CDR3 nucleotides are TGTGCCAGCAGCTCCGGACAGATTGGTAGCACTGAAGCTTTCTTT. This sequence encodes CASSSGQIGSTEAFF.

The rearrangement joins TRBV7-8 to TRBJ1-4, with D uncertain. CDR3 length: 14 residues. In germline, CDR1 is SGHVS, CDR2 FQNEAQ. The ends were cut back, 2 bases at V and 5 bases at J, with 9 bases in the middle. CDR3 region: CASSLRNSNEKLFF. CDR3 nucleotide sequence: TGTGCCAGCAGCTTAAGGAATTCCAATGAAAAACTGTTTTTT.

The rearrangement uses TRBV19 and TRBJ1-1, with TRBD1 matching over 9 bases. The V gene end was trimmed by 6 bases and the J gene end by 3 bases; junction bases not matched to a gene: 5. This CDR3 region has 14 residues. The germline V gene encodes CDR1 LNHDA and CDR2 SQIVND (reference sequence). The DNA of the CDR3 is TGTGCCAGTAGGGCGGGACAGGGTGACACTGAAGCTTTCTTT. It codes for CASRAGQGDTEAFF.

The rearrangement uses TRBV19 and TRBJ1-1; D is perhaps TRBD1 (5 bases). V was clipped by 5 bases and J by 2 bases, with 9 bases between them. The CDR3 consists of 13 residues. Per the germline V gene, CDR1 is LNHDA and CDR2 is SQIVND (reference sequence). DNA for the CDR3: TGTGCCAGTAGTGGGGCCCCTAACACTGAAGCTTTCTTT. Encoded protein: CASSGAPNTEAFF.

The chain has TRBV19 and TRBJ2-7, with 9 nucleotides matching TRBD1. Germline CDR1 LNHDA, CDR2 SQIVND (reference sequence). J gave up 3 bases and V 7 bases, and 10 bases lay outside the gene matches. The CDR3 consists of 15 residues. As DNA, the CDR3 is TGTGCCAGTACCCCAAGCTGGACAGGGGTCTACGAGCAGTACTTC. It yields the protein CASTPSWTGVYEQYF. Full variable domain (outside the CDR3, taken from reference TRBV19 and TRBJ2-7): DGGITQSPKYLFRKEGQNVTLSCEQNLNHDAMYWYRQDPGQGLRLIYYSQIVNDFQKGDIAEGYSVSREKKESFPLTVTSAQKNPTAFYLCASTPSWTGVYEQYFGPGTRLTVT.

The chain combines TRBV5-6 with TRBJ2-2; 9 positions match TRBD1. CDR1 and CDR2 (germline): SGHDT, YYEEEE. This CDR3 region has 19 residues. J lost 4 bases, V lost 2 bases, and 15 bases had no gene match. CDR3 protein: CASSFESLTGTGFTGELFF. DNA of the CDR3: TGTGCCAGCAGCTTCGAATCTTTAACCGGGACAGGGTTCACCGGGGAGCTGTTTTTT.

V and J are TRBV6-4 and TRBJ2-2, with D tentatively TRBD2 (6 bases). V was cut by 4 bases and J by 3 bases, with 12 bases left in between. Germline V gene lookup returns CDR1 MRHNA and CDR2 SNTAGT. This CDR3 contains 15 residues. In DNA form, the CDR3 reads TGTGCCAGCAGTGCCGGAGGGGAGGACACCGGGGAGCTGTTTTTT. It specifies CASSAGGEDTGELFF.

The chain carries TRBV5-5 and TRBJ1-4; maybe TRBD1 (6 bases). The CDR3 sequence is 17 residues long. The V gene's germline CDR1 is SGHKS and CDR2 YYEKEE (reference sequence). Between the trimmed V and J ends, which lost 4 bases and 7 bases, there was a span of 23 bases. The CDR3 nucleotides are TGTGCCAGCAGCCACCTCAGGGACACTCTGAGGGTTGAAAAACTGTTTTTT. It encodes CASSHLRDTLRVEKLFF.

Details on this clone: Additional DNA sequences in this sample encode the identical CDR3. V gene TRBV7-2 combines with J gene TRBJ2-5; D might be TRBD2 (7 bases). From germline, CDR1 is SGHTA and CDR2 FQGNSA. The CDR3 is made up of 14 amino acids. Trimming removed 3 bases at V and 4 bases at J, with 12 bases between. CDR3 sequence (DNA): TGTGCCAGCAGCTTCCGGGGGGCGGGAGAGACCCAGTACTTC. This encodes CASSFRGAGETQYF.

This chain uses TRBV7-2 with TRBJ1-1, with a tentative D call TRBD1 (5 bases). V was clipped by 1 base and J by 7 bases, with 10 bases between them. Germline loops: CDR1 SGHTA, CDR2 FQGNSA. CDR3 size: 13 residues. DNA for the CDR3: TGTGCCAGCAGCTTAGGGGGACGGATTGAAGCTTTCTTT. This encodes CASSLGGRIEAFF.

The rearrangement links TRBV6-6 to TRBJ1-1, with 8 nucleotides matching TRBD1. The CDR3 is made up of 20 amino acids. The V gene's germline CDR1 is MNHNY and CDR2 SVGAGI (reference sequence). The V and J ends lost 5 bases and 1 base, in that order; junction bases with no gene match: 21. Here the CDR3 reads CASSHTRNLRTGTGNTEAFF. For the CDR3, the DNA is TGTGCCAGCAGTCACACGCGCAACCTCCGCACAGGGACAGGGAACACTGAAGCTTTCTTT.

This clone was seen once. The chain carries TRBV7-3 and TRBJ2-1; D is perhaps TRBD2 (6 bases). Per germline, CDR1 SGHTA and CDR2 FQGTGA. Deletions cut 0 bases from V and 10 bases from J, with 16 bases between. The CDR3 runs 15 residues. In nucleotides, the CDR3 is TGTGCCAGCAGCTTAACTAGCGGATACCCCGGAGAGCAGTTCTTC. Protein sequence: CASSLTSGYPGEQFF.

CDR3 nucleotides: TGCAGCGTTGTGGTACCCGGAAACACCATATATTTT. It specifies CSVVVPGNTIYF. The chain combines TRBV29-1 with TRBJ1-3; the D is unclear. CDR1 SQVTM and CDR2 ANQGSEA come from the germline V gene. V was shortened by 4 bases and J by 4 bases, with 8 bases between the two germline ends. The CDR3 is made up of 12 amino acids. The whole variable domain, filled in from reference TRBV29-1 and TRBJ1-3, reads SAVISQKPSRDICQRGTSLTIQCQVDSQVTMMFWYRQQPGQSLTLIATANQGSEATYESGFVIDKFPISRPNLTFSTLTVSNMSPEDSSIYLCSVVVPGNTIYFGEGSWLTVV.

The genes are TRBV4-3 and TRBJ2-5; perhaps TRBD1 as D (6 bases). Trimming left V 2 bases short and J 8 bases short, with 12 bases between. The CDR3 is 13 amino acids. Germline lookup yields CDR1 LGHNA and CDR2 YSLEER. The CDR3 DNA sequence: TGCGCCAGCAGCCAAATGACAGGATCCACCCAGTACTTC. Its translation is CASSQMTGSTQYF.

J is TRBJ2-7 and V is TRBV7-2; TRBD2 might be the D (6 bases). V was cut by 1 base and J by 3 bases, with 10 bases left in between. The CDR3 is 14 amino acids. Germline CDR1 reads SGHTA; CDR2 reads FQGNSA. CDR3 nucleotide sequence: TGTGCCAGCAGCTTAGATGGAGGGGACTACGAGCAGTACTTC. This gives the protein CASSLDGGDYEQYF.

This chain uses TRBV14 with TRBJ1-2, with 7 positions matching TRBD1. J lost 4 bases, V lost 4 bases, and 6 bases had no gene match. The germline gives CDR1 SGHDN, CDR2 FVKESK. CDR3 length: 14 amino acids. As DNA, the CDR3 is TGTGCCAGCAGCCGGAGGGACAGTATCTATGGCTACACCTTC. Protein: CASSRRDSIYGYTF.

This clone was found once. The V and J genes are TRBV6-5 and TRBJ1-2; D is unclear. This CDR3 has 15 amino acids. V was clipped by 6 bases and J by 6 bases, with 20 bases between them. Germline loops: CDR1 MNHEY, CDR2 SVGAGI. This CDR3 is CASRLQVGTPHGYTF. CDR3 bases: TGTGCCAGCAGACTCCAGGTGGGAACCCCCCATGGCTACACCTTC.